These T cell receptor beta chains were read from a single sample in a study of blood T cell repertoires in COVID-19. Sequenced by immunoSEQ multiplex PCR; TCRdb stores in-frame clones only, minus some. This sample carries 200,000 or so clones, approximately 90% of them seen once, and the ten largest clones take around 3.2%. The sample was PBMCs or T cells enriched from blood (not recorded which). The receptors stem from a woman between 18 and 29 years old in a cohort exposed to, infected with or recovered from COVID-19 (not recorded which). Both conserved end residues are part of each CDR3. Each record gives: D gene, V gene, clone size, J gene, CDR3 protein, CDR3 DNA. The D gene is left open where the match is weak. Where a row states a size, it is once, few, many or the class of an expanded clone; other rows omit it.

>-|TRBV19|-|TRBJ2-2
CASSIWQGSTGELFF
TGTGCCAGTAGTATATGGCAGGGGAGTACCGGGGAGCTGTTTTTT
>TRBD2|TRBV15|-|TRBJ2-1
CATSRELAETYNEQFF
TGTGCCACCAGCAGGGAGCTAGCGGAGACCTACAATGAGCAGTTCTTC
>TRBD2|TRBV11-3|-|TRBJ2-1
CASSLGTSGQNEQFF
TGTGCCAGCAGCTTAGGTACTAGCGGGCAAAATGAGCAGTTCTTC
>-|TRBV27|-|TRBJ2-5
CASSTITGGPETQYF
TGTGCCAGCAGTACTATTACCGGGGGGCCAGAGACCCAGTACTTC
>TRBD2|TRBV20-1|-|TRBJ2-3
CSASGVPIAGGTDTQYF
TGCAGTGCTAGTGGGGTCCCAATAGCGGGCGGCACAGATACGCAGTATTTT
>TRBD1|TRBV10-1|-|TRBJ2-7
CASSENPGQGTGEQYF
TGCGCCAGCAGTGAGAACCCGGGACAGGGGACTGGCGAGCAGTACTTC
>TRBD1|TRBV5-6|-|TRBJ1-5
CASTEWGGDRGHQPQHF
TGTGCCAGCACCGAGTGGGGCGGGGACAGGGGGCATCAGCCCCAGCATTTT
>-|TRBV6-1|-|TRBJ1-3
CASSGSQGSGGNTIYF
TGTGCCAGCAGTGGCTCACAGGGTAGTGGGGGAAACACCATATATTTT
>-|TRBV18|-|TRBJ1-2
CASSPEGSYGYTF
TGTGCCAGCTCACCAGAGGGCTCCTATGGCTACACCTTC
>-|TRBV12-3/TRBV12-4|-|TRBJ1-5
CASTQMNQPQHF
TGTGCCAGCACCCAAATGAATCAGCCCCAGCATTTT
>TRBD1|TRBV19|once|TRBJ1-2
CASSMGTAVPVGGYTF
TGTGCCAGTAGTATGGGGACAGCCGTTCCCGTCGGGGGCTACACCTTC
>TRBD1|TRBV5-4|-|TRBJ1-5
CASSRDSDQPQHF
TGTGCCAGCTCCCGGGACAGTGATCAGCCCCAGCATTTT
>TRBD1|TRBV2|-|TRBJ1-1
CASSGGQGVPSGTEAFF
TGTGCCAGCAGTGGTGGACAGGGGGTTCCAAGTGGGACTGAAGCTTTCTTT
>-|TRBV28|-|TRBJ2-7
CACSGLYEQYF
TGTGCCTGCTCAGGCCTATACGAGCAGTACTTC
>-|TRBV10-2|-|TRBJ2-1
CASSDEAEQSNNEQFF
TGCGCCAGCAGTGATGAGGCGGAGCAGAGTAACAATGAGCAGTTCTTC
>-|TRBV5-4|-|TRBJ2-3
CASSYRIRPGSTDTQYF
TGTGCCAGCAGTTATAGGATTCGGCCAGGGAGCACAGATACGCAGTATTTT
>TRBD1|TRBV7-9|-|TRBJ1-1
CASSLPITGETEAFF
TGTGCCAGCAGCTTACCCATTACAGGGGAGACTGAAGCTTTCTTT
>-|TRBV10-3|-|TRBJ2-2
CAISESGQAANTGELFF
TGTGCCATCAGTGAGTCGGGTCAGGCCGCGAACACCGGGGAGCTGTTTTTT
>TRBD2|TRBV19|-|TRBJ2-1
CASGTSGGPYNEQFF
TGTGCCAGCGGGACTAGCGGGGGACCATACAATGAGCAGTTCTTC
>-|TRBV27|once|TRBJ1-5
CASRTAGGAQHF
TGTGCCAGCAGGACCGCCGGGGGGGCCCAGCATTTT
>-|TRBV28|-|TRBJ1-4
CASSLASATNEKLFF
TGTGCCAGCAGTTTGGCAAGTGCAACTAATGAAAAACTGTTTTTT
>-|TRBV20-1|-|TRBJ2-1
CSAGNEQFF
TGCAGTGCCGGGAATGAGCAGTTCTTC
>TRBD2|TRBV27|-|TRBJ2-7
CASSFAGDPFYEQYF
TGTGCCAGCAGTTTTGCGGGAGATCCCTTCTACGAGCAGTACTTC
>-|TRBV6-5|-|TRBJ1-5
CASSYSTTQPQHF
TGTGCCAGCAGTTACTCGACTACTCAGCCCCAGCATTTT
>-|TRBV7-6|-|TRBJ1-3
CASSLGTPGNTIYF
TGTGCCAGCAGCCTCGGGACTCCTGGAAACACCATATATTTT
>-|TRBV6-5|-|TRBJ2-5
CASSSLKGGRETQYF
TGTGCCAGCAGTAGCCTAAAGGGAGGAAGAGAGACCCAGTACTTC
>TRBD1|TRBV2|-|TRBJ1-5
CASTLAGQGAFGNQPQHF
TGTGCCAGCACTCTAGCGGGACAGGGGGCATTTGGAAATCAGCCCCAGCATTTT
>TRBD1|TRBV7-8|few|TRBJ2-1
CASSFPTDPGQGYNEQFF
TGTGCCAGCAGCTTCCCGACCGATCCGGGACAGGGGTACAATGAGCAGTTCTTC
>-|TRBV24-1|-|TRBJ2-7
CATRDSGTRYEQYF
TGTGCCACCAGGGATTCCGGGACAAGGTACGAGCAGTACTTC
>-|TRBV7-6|-|TRBJ2-5
CASTLGSLAETQYF
TGTGCCAGCACCTTGGGCTCTCTGGCAGAGACCCAGTACTTC
>-|TRBV28|-|TRBJ1-5
CASKGGGKSQPQHF
TGTGCCAGCAAAGGCGGTGGAAAATCGCAGCCCCAGCATTTT
>-|TRBV6-5|-|TRBJ2-1
CASNTGPAGHEQFF
TGTGCCAGCAACACGGGCCCAGCGGGCCATGAGCAGTTCTTC
>TRBD1|TRBV6-1|-|TRBJ2-7
CASSEADRVVYEQYF
TGTGCCAGCAGTGAAGCGGACAGGGTGGTCTACGAGCAGTACTTC
>-|TRBV28|-|TRBJ1-6
CASSILGGSPLHF
TGTGCCAGCAGTATTCTCGGGGGTTCACCCCTCCACTTT
>-|TRBV6-5|-|TRBJ2-7
CASTPGGTTYEQYF
TGTGCCAGCACCCCGGGGGGCACTACCTACGAGCAGTACTTC
>-|TRBV19|-|TRBJ1-5
CASSVQGSGNQPQHF
TGTGCCAGTAGTGTACAGGGTTCGGGGAATCAGCCCCAGCATTTT
>TRBD2|TRBV18|-|TRBJ2-3
CASSPTLAGTDTQYF
TGTGCCAGCTCACCAACGCTAGCGGGCACAGATACGCAGTATTTT
>TRBD1|TRBV5-1|-|TRBJ1-1
CASSSGQGSSGTEAFF
TGCGCCAGCAGCTCGGGACAGGGGTCGTCGGGCACTGAAGCTTTCTTT
>-|TRBV28|-|TRBJ2-5
CASNQMQETQYF
TGTGCCAGCAACCAGATGCAAGAGACCCAGTACTTC
>-|TRBV2|-|TRBJ1-2
CASTRQADGYTF
TGTGCCAGCACTCGACAGGCGGATGGCTACACCTTC
>-|TRBV5-8|-|TRBJ2-7
CASSRGLVSYEQYF
TGTGCCAGCAGCCGTGGACTGGTCTCCTACGAGCAGTACTTC
>TRBD1|TRBV27|once|TRBJ2-2
CASSWGQGSGELFF
TGTGCCAGCAGTTGGGGACAGGGGAGCGGGGAGCTGTTTTTT
>-|TRBV2|-|TRBJ1-1
CASSEQGGIMNTEAFF
TGTGCCAGCAGTGAACAGGGAGGAATAATGAACACTGAAGCTTTCTTT
>TRBD1|TRBV5-1|-|TRBJ1-6
CASSLEGTGYNSPLHF
TGCGCCAGCAGCTTGGAAGGGACAGGGTATAATTCACCCCTCCACTTT
>-|TRBV28|once|TRBJ1-3
CASSLHGSGGGNTIYF
TGTGCCAGCAGTTTACACGGGTCGGGAGGTGGAAACACCATATATTTT
>TRBD1|TRBV19|-|TRBJ2-2
CASSIKGQGGTGELFF
TGTGCCAGTAGTATCAAGGGACAGGGGGGCACCGGGGAGCTGTTTTTT